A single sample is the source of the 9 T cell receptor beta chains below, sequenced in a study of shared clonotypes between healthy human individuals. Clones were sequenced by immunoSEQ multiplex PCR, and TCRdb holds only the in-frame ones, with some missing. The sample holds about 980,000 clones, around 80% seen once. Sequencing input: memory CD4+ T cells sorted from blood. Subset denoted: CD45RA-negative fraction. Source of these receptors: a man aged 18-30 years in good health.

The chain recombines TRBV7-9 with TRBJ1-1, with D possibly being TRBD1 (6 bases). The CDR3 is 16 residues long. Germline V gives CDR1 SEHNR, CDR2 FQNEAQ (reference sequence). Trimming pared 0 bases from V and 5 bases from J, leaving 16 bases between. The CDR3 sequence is CASSLASRGARTEAFF. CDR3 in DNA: TGTGCCAGCAGCTTAGCTTCCCGGGGGGCGCGAACTGAAGCTTTCTTT.

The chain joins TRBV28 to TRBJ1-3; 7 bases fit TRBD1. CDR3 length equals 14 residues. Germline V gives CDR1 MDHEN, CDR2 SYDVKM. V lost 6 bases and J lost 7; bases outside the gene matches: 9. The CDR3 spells CASSPTGDRNTIYF. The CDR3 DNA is TGTGCCAGCAGCCCCACAGGGGATCGGAACACCATATATTTT.

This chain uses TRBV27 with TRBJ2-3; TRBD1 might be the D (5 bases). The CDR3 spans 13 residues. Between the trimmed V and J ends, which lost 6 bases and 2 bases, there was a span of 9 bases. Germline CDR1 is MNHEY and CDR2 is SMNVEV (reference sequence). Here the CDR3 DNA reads TGTGCCAGCAGGGGGCGGCTCACAGATACGCAGTATTTT. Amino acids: CASRGRLTDTQYF.

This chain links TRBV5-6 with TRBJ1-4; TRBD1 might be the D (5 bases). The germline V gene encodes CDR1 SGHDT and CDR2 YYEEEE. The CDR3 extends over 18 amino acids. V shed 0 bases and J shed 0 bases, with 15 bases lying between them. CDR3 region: CASSLAQGYFTTNEKLFF. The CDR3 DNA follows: TGTGCCAGCAGCTTGGCTCAGGGCTACTTCACAACTAATGAAAAACTGTTTTTT. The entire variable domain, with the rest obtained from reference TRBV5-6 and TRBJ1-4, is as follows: DAGVTQSPTHLIKTRGQQVTLRCSPKSGHDTVSWYQQALGQGPQFIFQYYEEEERQRGNFPDRFSGHQFPNYSSELNVNALLLGDSALYLCASSLAQGYFTTNEKLFFGSGTQLSVL.

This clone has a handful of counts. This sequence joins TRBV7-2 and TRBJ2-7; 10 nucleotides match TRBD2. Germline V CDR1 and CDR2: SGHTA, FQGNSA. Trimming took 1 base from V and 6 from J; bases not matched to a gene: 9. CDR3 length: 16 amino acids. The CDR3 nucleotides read TGTGCCAGCAGCTTAGTAGGAGCGGGAGGGCAGGTCGAGCAGTACTTC. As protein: CASSLVGAGGQVEQYF.

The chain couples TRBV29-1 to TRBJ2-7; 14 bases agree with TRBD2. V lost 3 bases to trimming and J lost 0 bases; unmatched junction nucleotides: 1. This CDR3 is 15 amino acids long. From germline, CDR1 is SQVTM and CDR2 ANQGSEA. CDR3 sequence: CSVEGTSGSSYEQYF. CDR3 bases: TGCAGCGTTGAGGGGACTAGCGGGAGCTCCTACGAGCAGTACTTC.

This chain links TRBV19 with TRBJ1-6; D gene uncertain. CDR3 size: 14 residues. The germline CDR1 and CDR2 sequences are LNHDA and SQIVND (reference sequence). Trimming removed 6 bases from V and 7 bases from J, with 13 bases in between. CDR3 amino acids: CASRGGVTNSPLHF. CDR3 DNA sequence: TGTGCCAGTAGGGGAGGAGTCACCAATTCACCCCTCCACTTT.

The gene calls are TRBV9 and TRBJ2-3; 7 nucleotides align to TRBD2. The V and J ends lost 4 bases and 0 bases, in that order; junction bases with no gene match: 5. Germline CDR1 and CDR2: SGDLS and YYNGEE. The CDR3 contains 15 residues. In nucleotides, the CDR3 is TGTGCCAGCAGCTCTAGCGGACTTAGCACAGATACGCAGTATTTT. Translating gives CASSSSGLSTDTQYF. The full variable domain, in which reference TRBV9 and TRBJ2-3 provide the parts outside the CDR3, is DSGVTQTPKHLITATGQRVTLRCSPRSGDLSVYWYQQSLDQGLQFLIQYYNGEERAKGNILERFSAQQFPDLHSELNLSSLELGDSALYFCASSSSGLSTDTQYFGPGTRLTVL.

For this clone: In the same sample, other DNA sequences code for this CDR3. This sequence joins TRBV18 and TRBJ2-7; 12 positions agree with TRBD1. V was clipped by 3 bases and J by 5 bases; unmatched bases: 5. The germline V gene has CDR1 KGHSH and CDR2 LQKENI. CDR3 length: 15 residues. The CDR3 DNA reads TGTGCCAGCTCACCGCAGGGGACAGGGGGCAACGAGCAGTACTTC. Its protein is CASSPQGTGGNEQYF.